This record covers a single T cell receptor (beta chain). The entry originates in a study of long-term antiretroviral therapy in people with HIV. The assay, immunoSEQ v3.0, was run at survey level. The assay was immunoSEQ multiplex PCR, and TCRdb's table has in-frame clones only and misses some. The table records about 20,000 clones, 86% of them present only once. This sample comprised unsorted PBMCs, obtained 1.3 years after starting antiretroviral therapy. This clonotype was sampled from a man aged 55-75 years with HIV.

DNA of the CDR3: TGTGCCAGCAGTCCCCCTAGGGCTGAGCAGTTCTTC. The encoded protein is CASSPPRAEQFF. The chain carries TRBV27 and TRBJ2-1; D is unresolved. This CDR3 is built from 12 residues. Germline lookup yields CDR1 MNHEY and CDR2 SMNVEV (reference sequence). Between the trimmed V and J ends, which lost 5 bases and 9 bases, there was a span of 11 bases.